Detailed here is one T cell receptor beta chain. Produced via immunoSEQ multiplex PCR; TCRdb's table is partial and in-frame only. The data show just over 350,000 clones, with less than 90% seen just once and about 3% held by the top ten. The sample comes from a study of blood T cell repertoires in COVID-19. The CDR3 loop spans 17 amino acids. V lost 0 bases, J lost 3 bases, and 15 bases lay in between. Germline CDR1 and CDR2: SGHNT and YENEEA. V gene TRBV11-3 combines with J gene TRBJ2-1, with D perhaps TRBD1 (5 bases). This receptor was taken from a young woman who had recovered from COVID-19. Sequenced material: PBMCs or T cells enriched from blood (not recorded which). The CDR3 loop is CASSLDGFQGGYNEQFF. The CDR3 nucleotides read TGTGCCAGCAGCTTAGATGGGTTCCAGGGTGGCTACAATGAGCAGTTCTTC. The full variable domain, with the rest looked up from reference TRBV11-3 and TRBJ2-1, is EAGVVQSPRYKIIEKKQPVAFWCNPISGHNTLYWYLQNLGQGPELLIRYENEEAVDDSQLPKDRFSAERLKGVDSTLKIQPAELGDSAVYLCASSLDGFQGGYNEQFFGPGTRLTVL.